This TCR beta chain was sequenced for a study of monozygotic twins with inflammatory bowel disease. This CDR3 has 13 amino acids. The germline CDR1 and CDR2 sequences are SGHTA and FQGTGA. One entry per CDR3 protein, without DNA, is what TCRdb gives after re-calling the 5' RACE reads. This table holds some 200,000 distinct CDR3 sequences. This sequence joins TRBV7-3 and TRBJ2-3; the D gene TCRdb calls, TRBD2, cannot be checked with no DNA. The receptor was isolated from a human donor with ulcerative colitis or Crohn's disease, or a healthy co-twin of an affected twin (not recorded which). The sample taken for sequencing was blood. The CDR3 sequence: CASSTRDSDTQYF.